These T cell receptor beta chains were read from a single sample in a study of cytomegalovirus exposure and HLA in healthy donors. Sequenced by immunoSEQ multiplex PCR; TCRdb stores in-frame clones only, minus some. Here the sample spans around 150,000 clones, 65% to 85% being singletons. Sequenced: PBMCs. The receptors originated from a woman under 30 in good health and CMV-seronegative. The CDR3 runs from the conserved cysteine through the conserved F or W. D genes are given only for firm matches. Clone size appears in some rows only: once, few, many, or a class for an expanded clone.

d_gene	v_gene	abundance	j_gene	CDR3nt	CDR3aa
TRBD1	TRBV5-1	NA	TRBJ1-6	TGCGCCAGCAGCCTCGACAGGGGTAATTCACCCCTCCACTTT	CASSLDRGNSPLHF
NA	TRBV10-1	NA	TRBJ2-5	TGCGCCAGCAGGATGACACAGGGCTGTGGGGAGACCCAGTACTTC	CASRMTQGCGETQYF
TRBD1	TRBV25-1	few	TRBJ1-2	TGTGCCAGCAGCCATGATACAGGGGGTGGCTATGGCTACACCTTC	CASSHDTGGGYGYTF
TRBD1	TRBV27	NA	TRBJ1-2	TGTGCCAGCAGTCCGGGACAGGGGGTTTCTAACTATGGCTACACCTTC	CASSPGQGVSNYGYTF
TRBD1	TRBV12-5	NA	TRBJ1-1	TGTGCTAGTGGCAGGGGACAGGAAGCTTTCTTT	CASGRGQEAFF
NA	TRBV28	NA	TRBJ1-6	TGTGCCAGCAGCTCGCCGGGGATCGAGAGTTCACCCCTCCACTTT	CASSSPGIESSPLHF
NA	TRBV5-1	NA	TRBJ1-2	TGCGCCAGCAGCTGGAACCGACAGGCTAACTATGGCTACACCTTC	CASSWNRQANYGYTF
TRBD1	TRBV18	NA	TRBJ2-5	TGTGCCAGCTCACCACCGACAGGGGCGAGTCAAGAGACCCAGTACTTC	CASSPPTGASQETQYF
TRBD1	TRBV28	NA	TRBJ2-7	TGTGCCAGCAGTTCGATTATGGGGGAACAGGGGGGCCACCATCTCTACGAGCAGTACTTC	CASSSIMGEQGGHHLYEQYF
TRBD2	TRBV5-6	NA	TRBJ2-1	TGTGCCAGCAGCTCGACTAGCGGGGGGTTTTACAATGAGCAGTTCTTC	CASSSTSGGFYNEQFF
TRBD2	TRBV5-4	NA	TRBJ2-5	TGTGCCAGCAAGTCAGAGCGGGGGGCGGAGACCCAGTACTTC	CASKSERGAETQYF
NA	TRBV18	NA	TRBJ1-1	TGTGCCAGCTCACCCGTTGGCGGGGGGTACAAAAACACTGAAGCTTTCTTT	CASSPVGGGYKNTEAFF
TRBD1	TRBV28	few	TRBJ1-2	TGTGCCAGCGTTAAAGGGACAGGGGACCGTGGCTACACCTTC	CASVKGTGDRGYTF
TRBD1	TRBV5-1	NA	TRBJ1-6	TGCGCCAGCAGCTTGGGAACAGGGGGCTCACCCCTCCACTTT	CASSLGTGGSPLHF
TRBD2	TRBV4-1	few	TRBJ2-7	TGCGCCAGCAGCCTTTTAGCGGGACCTACCTACGAGCAGTACTTC	CASSLLAGPTYEQYF
NA	TRBV15	NA	TRBJ2-3	TGTGCCTCGACCACGCACCCGGGGAGCACAGATACGCAGTATTTT	CASTTHPGSTDTQYF
TRBD1	TRBV5-1	NA	TRBJ2-5	TGCGCCAGCAACCGACAGGGGGAGGTGGTAGAGACCCAGTACTTC	CASNRQGEVVETQYF
NA	TRBV10-3	NA	TRBJ1-3	TGTGCCATCAGGATGGGACAATCGGCTGGAAACACCATATATTTT	CAIRMGQSAGNTIYF
TRBD1	TRBV28	once	TRBJ2-7	TGTGCCAGCAGGCGGGGACAGGGGATACCTTTCTCCTACGAGCAGTACTTC	CASRRGQGIPFSYEQYF
NA	TRBV28	NA	TRBJ1-5	TGTGCCAGCAGGCCTACAGGGAATTTAGGGGCCCAGCATTTT	CASRPTGNLGAQHF
TRBD2	TRBV19	NA	TRBJ2-3	TGTGCCACGAAACCGGGGGGGGCGCAAGGAGATACGCAGTATTTT	CATKPGGAQGDTQYF
NA	TRBV5-6	NA	TRBJ1-1	TGTGCCGGCAGCTTGGATGGTCTTTGGGAGTTAGAAGCTTTCTTT	CAGSLDGLWELEAFF
TRBD2	TRBV10-1	NA	TRBJ2-3	TGCGCCAGCAGTAAGACTAGCGGCGGGGCGGATACGCAGTATTTT	CASSKTSGGADTQYF
TRBD2	TRBV4-1	NA	TRBJ2-3	TGCGCCAGCAGCCAGGGCACCTTGGGACTAAGAGGCACAGATACGCAGTATTTT	CASSQGTLGLRGTDTQYF
TRBD1	TRBV7-9	NA	TRBJ2-4	TGTGCCAGCAGCCCGGACGTTTGGACAGGGGGCAAAAACATTCAGTACTTC	CASSPDVWTGGKNIQYF
NA	TRBV15	NA	TRBJ1-2	TGTGCCACCAGCAGACAGCGGACAGCCCCCGACGGCTACACCTTC	CATSRQRTAPDGYTF
TRBD2	TRBV11-3	NA	TRBJ2-3	TGTGCCAGCAGCTTAGGGGCTCGGGCAGTTGCGGGGGGAAGAGATACGCAGTATTTT	CASSLGARAVAGGRDTQYF
NA	TRBV5-1	NA	TRBJ1-4	TGCGCCAGCAGCTTGGATAAAGGAAGGACAGTTAGTAATGAAAAACTGTTTTTT	CASSLDKGRTVSNEKLFF
TRBD1	TRBV10-2	NA	TRBJ1-4	TGCGCCAGCAGCGAAGAGGGGGCTGCTAATGAAAAACTGTTTTTT	CASSEEGAANEKLFF
NA	TRBV27	once	TRBJ1-2	TGTGCCAGCAGTTTCGGGGGGGACGGCTATGGCTACACCTTC	CASSFGGDGYGYTF
TRBD1	TRBV28	NA	TRBJ1-1	TGTGCCAGCAGAACAGGGGGCACTGAAGCTTTCTTT	CASRTGGTEAFF
TRBD1	TRBV5-1	NA	TRBJ1-2	TGTGCCAGCAGCAAGGGACAGGGAGATGGCTACACCTTC	CASSKGQGDGYTF
TRBD2	TRBV28	NA	TRBJ2-3	TGTGCCGCCCTAACCCTCGGGGGGAAAGATACGCAGTATTTT	CAALTLGGKDTQYF
NA	TRBV5-1	NA	TRBJ1-4	TGCGCCAGCACGGCAGGGCTTAATGAAAAACTGTTTTTT	CASTAGLNEKLFF
NA	TRBV5-1	NA	TRBJ2-7	TGCGCCAGCAGCTTGGGGCCAGGGGACCAGTACGAGCAGTACTTC	CASSLGPGDQYEQYF
TRBD1	TRBV7-9	NA	TRBJ1-1	TGTGCCAGCAGCGCACAGGGGGCCAACACTGAAGCTTTCTTT	CASSAQGANTEAFF
TRBD2	TRBV29-1	NA	TRBJ2-7	TGCAGCGTTTTTACGGGGGGGGAGCAGTACTTC	CSVFTGGEQYF
NA	TRBV11-3	NA	TRBJ2-3	TGTGCCAGCAGCGGCAGTAGCACAGATACGCAGTATTTT	CASSGSSTDTQYF
NA	TRBV28	once	TRBJ1-5	TGTGCCAGCAGTTTAAGTGGGCGCCAGAGAGGCGGGGGTAATCAGCCCCAGCATTTT	CASSLSGRQRGGGNQPQHF
NA	TRBV5-4	NA	TRBJ1-4	TGCGCCAGCAGCTTCAGCGGAAAACTGTTTTTT	CASSFSGKLFF